This is a list of T cell receptor beta chains from one sample in a study of blood T cell repertoires in COVID-19. Measured with immunoSEQ multiplex PCR; TCRdb has only the in-frame clones, and not every one. The sample carries more than 85,000 clones, around 90% recorded once. Sequencing input: peripheral blood. The receptors shown here come from a woman in her forties or fifties with COVID-19, enrolled during active disease. Each CDR3 is given with its conserved first and last residue. A D gene is named only where the DNA matches it firmly. Part of the rows lack a size; the others show once, few, many or a class for expanded clones.

CDR3 DNA | CDR3 protein | V gene | D gene | J gene | clone size
TGTGCCAGCTCACCCGAAGGACAGGCGAACACCGGGGAGCTGTTTTTT | CASSPEGQANTGELFF | TRBV18 | TRBD1 | TRBJ2-2 | .
TGTGCCAGCAGCTTTCTGCAGGGGGCTTACAATGAGCAGTTCTTC | CASSFLQGAYNEQFF | TRBV7-2 | TRBD1 | TRBJ2-1 | .
TGTGCCAGTAGGGCACGAAAAGCTTTCTTT | CASRARKAFF | TRBV19 | . | TRBJ1-1 | .
TGTGCCAGTAGCGGGACAGGGGTCGGTGGGGCCAACGTCCTGACTTTC | CASSGTGVGGANVLTF | TRBV19 | TRBD1 | TRBJ2-6 | .
TGTGCCAGCAGCGTGGCAGGGGGAGACACTGAAGCTTTCTTT | CASSVAGGDTEAFF | TRBV9 | TRBD1 | TRBJ1-1 | .
TGTGCCAGCAGCTCGAGGGGGAGCCAGCCCCAGCATTTT | CASSSRGSQPQHF | TRBV13 | . | TRBJ1-5 | .
TGTGCCAGCAGTCCTATTAGCGGGGGGTCCTACAATGAGCAGTTCTTC | CASSPISGGSYNEQFF | TRBV3-1/TRBV3-2 | TRBD2 | TRBJ2-1 | .
TGTGCCAGCAGCTCGGAAGCGGCCTATGGCTACACCTTC | CASSSEAAYGYTF | TRBV7-2 | . | TRBJ1-2 | .
TGTGCCCTTAGGGGGGGCGAGATCTATGGCTACACCTTC | CALRGGEIYGYTF | TRBV12-3/TRBV12-4 | . | TRBJ1-2 | .
TGTGCCTGGAGCCCAGGGGTTCGGACTGAAGCTTTCTTT | CAWSPGVRTEAFF | TRBV30 | . | TRBJ1-1 | .
TGTGCCAGCAGCTTGGCCGACAGTTCACCCCTCCACTTT | CASSLADSSPLHF | TRBV5-6 | . | TRBJ1-6 | .
TGTGCCAGCTCACCACCGTCGGTGGACACTGAAGCTTTCTTT | CASSPPSVDTEAFF | TRBV18 | . | TRBJ1-1 | .
TGCGCCAGCAGCTTGGTTGGGACAGGTGGGGAAAAACTGTTTTTT | CASSLVGTGGEKLFF | TRBV5-1 | TRBD1 | TRBJ1-4 | .
TGCGCCAGCAGCCCGATCTTGCAGGGGTTGAACACTGAAGCTTTCTTT | CASSPILQGLNTEAFF | TRBV4-1 | . | TRBJ1-1 | .
TGTGCCAGCAGCTTAGACAGGGCTTCCTACGAGCAGTACTTC | CASSLDRASYEQYF | TRBV11-1 | . | TRBJ2-7 | .
TGTGCCAGCAGCTTGGAAGGCGGGCCTTACAATGAGCAGTTCTTC | CASSLEGGPYNEQFF | TRBV5-5 | . | TRBJ2-1 | .
TGTGCCAGCAGCCAAGGCACGGCGGGGACCCAGTACTTC | CASSQGTAGTQYF | TRBV3-1/TRBV3-2 | . | TRBJ2-5 | once
TGTGCCAGCAGTTTGTCACCTACCGGGACAGAAGCTTTCTTT | CASSLSPTGTEAFF | TRBV27 | . | TRBJ1-1 | .
TGTGCCAGCGGAGGGGTACGAAATCAGCCCCAGCATTTT | CASGGVRNQPQHF | TRBV9 | . | TRBJ1-5 | once
TGTGCCAGCAGTAGAAGAGCGGGGGTGTCCTACAATGAGCAGTTCTTC | CASSRRAGVSYNEQFF | TRBV25-1 | TRBD2 | TRBJ2-1 | .
TGTGCCAGCACCCGCAGGGACACTGAAGCTTTCTTT | CASTRRDTEAFF | TRBV28 | . | TRBJ1-1 | .
TGTGCCAGCAGTGAAGCGGGACAGATAGACACCGGGGAGCTGTTTTTT | CASSEAGQIDTGELFF | TRBV2 | TRBD1 | TRBJ2-2 | .
TGCACCAGCCGGACTAGCGGGGGACAAGAGACCCAGTACTTC | CTSRTSGGQETQYF | TRBV1 | . | TRBJ2-5 | .